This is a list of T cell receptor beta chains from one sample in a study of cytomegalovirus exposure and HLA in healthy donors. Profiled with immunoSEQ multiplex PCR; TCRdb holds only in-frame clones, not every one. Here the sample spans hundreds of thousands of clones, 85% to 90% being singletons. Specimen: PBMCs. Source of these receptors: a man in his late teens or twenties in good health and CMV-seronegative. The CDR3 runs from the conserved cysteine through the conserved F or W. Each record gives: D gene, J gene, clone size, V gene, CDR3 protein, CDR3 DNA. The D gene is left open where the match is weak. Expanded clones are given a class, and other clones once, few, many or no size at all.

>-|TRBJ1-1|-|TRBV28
CASSFGRGAFF
TGTGCCAGCAGTTTTGGTCGCGGGGCTTTCTTT
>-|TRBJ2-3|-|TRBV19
CASSIRHRSTDTQYF
TGTGCCAGTAGTATCCGACACCGAAGCACAGATACGCAGTATTTT
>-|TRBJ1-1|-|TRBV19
CASSDRLEAFF
TGTGCCAGTAGCGACAGACTTGAAGCTTTCTTT
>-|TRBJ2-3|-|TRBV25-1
CASSDGVRSAQYF
TGTGCCAGCAGTGATGGTGTCAGAAGTGCGCAGTATTTT
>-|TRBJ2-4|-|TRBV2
CASNRPSSGNIQYF
TGTGCCAGCAATAGGCCCTCCTCGGGAAACATTCAGTACTTC
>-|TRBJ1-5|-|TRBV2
CASSVNREQPQHF
TGTGCCAGCAGTGTAAACAGGGAGCAGCCCCAGCATTTT
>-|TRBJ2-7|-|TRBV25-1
CASSEPGSYEQYF
TGTGCCAGCAGTGAGCCAGGCTCCTACGAGCAGTACTTC
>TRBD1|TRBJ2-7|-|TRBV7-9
CASSPRQGRGYEQYF
TGTGCCAGCAGCCCCCGACAGGGTAGAGGCTACGAGCAGTACTTC
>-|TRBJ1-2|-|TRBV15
CATSRGITGLYGYTF
TGTGCCACCAGCAGAGGGATCACTGGGCTTTATGGCTACACCTTC
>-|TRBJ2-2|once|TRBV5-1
CATLAPNTGELFF
TGCGCCACTTTAGCGCCGAACACCGGGGAGCTGTTTTTT
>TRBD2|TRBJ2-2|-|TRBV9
CASTSRWGEGITGELFF
TGTGCCAGCACCTCGAGGTGGGGGGAGGGCATCACCGGGGAGCTGTTTTTT
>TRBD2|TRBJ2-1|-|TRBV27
CASSLGGRSYNEQFF
TGTGCCAGCAGTTTGGGGGGGAGAAGCTACAATGAGCAGTTCTTC
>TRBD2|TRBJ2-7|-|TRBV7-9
CASSRGLAGKDEQYF
TGTGCCAGCAGCCGCGGACTAGCGGGGAAGGACGAGCAGTACTTC
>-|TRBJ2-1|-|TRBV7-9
CASSLDRGSSYNEQFF
TGTGCCAGCAGCTTAGATCGAGGGAGCTCCTACAATGAGCAGTTCTTC
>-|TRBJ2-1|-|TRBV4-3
CASSLIYGAYNEQFF
TGCGCCAGCAGCCTGATCTACGGGGCCTACAATGAGCAGTTCTTC
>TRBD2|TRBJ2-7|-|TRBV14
CASSQGSGVSYEQYF
TGTGCCAGCAGCCAAGGAAGCGGGGTTTCCTACGAGCAGTACTTC
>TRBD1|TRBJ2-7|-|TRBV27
CASSGTGAYEQYF
TGTGCCAGCAGCGGGACAGGAGCTTACGAGCAGTACTTC
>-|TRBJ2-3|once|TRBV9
CASSVTRGPKDTQYF
TGTGCCAGCAGCGTAACTCGGGGTCCGAAAGATACGCAGTATTTT
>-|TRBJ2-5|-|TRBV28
CASSLSGKETQYF
TGTGCCAGCAGTTTATCAGGGAAAGAGACCCAGTACTTC
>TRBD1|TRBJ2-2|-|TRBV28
CASNRGWNTGELFF
TGTGCCAGCAACAGGGGATGGAACACCGGGGAGCTGTTTTTT
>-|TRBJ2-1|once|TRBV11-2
CASSWDTYNEQFF
TGTGCCAGCAGTTGGGACACTTACAATGAGCAGTTCTTC
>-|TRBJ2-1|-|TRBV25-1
CASSAGEQFF
TGTGCCAGCAGTGCGGGTGAGCAGTTCTTC
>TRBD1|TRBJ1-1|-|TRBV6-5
CASRADRAMNTEAFF
TGTGCCAGCAGGGCGGACAGGGCGATGAACACTGAAGCTTTCTTT
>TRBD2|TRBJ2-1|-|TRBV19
CASSMSAGVNEQFF
TGTGCCAGTAGTATGTCTGCGGGGGTCAATGAGCAGTTCTTC
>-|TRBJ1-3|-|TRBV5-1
CASSLDPGVGGNTIYF
TGCGCCAGCAGCTTGGATCCAGGGGTTGGTGGAAACACCATATATTTT
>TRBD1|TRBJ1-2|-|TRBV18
CASSPRGGPADYGYTF
TGTGCCAGCTCCCCCAGAGGGGGCCCCGCAGACTATGGCTACACCTTC
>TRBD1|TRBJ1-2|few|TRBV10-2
CASRARTGSGYTF
TGCGCCAGCAGAGCCCGGACAGGGAGTGGCTACACCTTC
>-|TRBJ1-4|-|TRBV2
CASSERGEKLFF
TGTGCCAGCAGTGAAAGAGGTGAAAAACTGTTTTTT
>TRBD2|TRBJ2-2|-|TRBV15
CATSRANYPAGERELFF
TGTGCCACCAGCAGAGCTAACTATCCTGCGGGGGAACGGGAGCTGTTTTTT
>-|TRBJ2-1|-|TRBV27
CAPPCGEQFF
TGTGCCCCACCCTGCGGGGAGCAGTTCTTC
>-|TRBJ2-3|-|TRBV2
CASSGRAGGTDTQYF
TGTGCCAGCAGTGGGAGGGCAGGAGGCACAGATACGCAGTATTTT
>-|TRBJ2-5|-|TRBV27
CASRVFQGKTQYF
TGTGCCAGCAGGGTATTTCAGGGAAAGACCCAGTACTTC
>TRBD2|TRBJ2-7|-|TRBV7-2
CASSPEPGGAYEQYF
TGTGCCAGCAGCCCAGAACCGGGGGGGGCCTACGAGCAGTACTTC
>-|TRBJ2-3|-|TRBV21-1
CASSNSPDRDSTDTQYF
TGTGCCAGCAGCAACAGCCCCGACAGGGACAGCACAGATACGCAGTATTTT
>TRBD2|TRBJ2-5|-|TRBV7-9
CASSLGLGLKETQYF
TGTGCCAGCAGCTTAGGCCTGGGACTAAAAGAGACCCAGTACTTC
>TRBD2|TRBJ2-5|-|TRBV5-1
CASSLRTSGPQETQYF
TGCGCCAGCAGCCTACGGACTAGCGGGCCCCAAGAGACCCAGTACTTC
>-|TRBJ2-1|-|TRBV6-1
CASSEGQRVLQFF
TGTGCCAGCAGTGAAGGACAGAGAGTACTCCAGTTCTTC
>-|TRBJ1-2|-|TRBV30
CAWSRDSRPYGYTF
TGTGCCTGGAGTAGAGACAGCCGCCCCTATGGCTACACCTTC
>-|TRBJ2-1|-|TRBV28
CASSPLGRIYNEQFF
TGTGCCAGCAGCCCCCTTGGCAGGATCTACAATGAGCAGTTCTTC
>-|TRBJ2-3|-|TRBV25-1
CASSGGVVTDTQYF
TGTGCCAGCAGCGGGGGAGTGGTGACAGATACGCAGTATTTT
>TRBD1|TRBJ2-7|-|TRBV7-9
CASSLRQGLIYEQYF
TGTGCCAGCAGCTTGAGACAGGGGTTAATCTACGAGCAGTACTTC
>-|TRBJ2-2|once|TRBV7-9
CASSPIITLGNTGELFF
TGTGCCAGCAGCCCAATAATAACTCTGGGCAACACCGGGGAGCTGTTTTTT
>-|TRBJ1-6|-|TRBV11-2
CASSPTAGMNSPLHF
TGTGCCAGCAGCCCCACCGCCGGGATGAATTCACCCCTCCACTTT
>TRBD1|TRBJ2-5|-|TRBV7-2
CASSGSRTGWAETQYF
TGTGCCAGCAGCGGATCTCGGACAGGGTGGGCTGAGACCCAGTACTTC
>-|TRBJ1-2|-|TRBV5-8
CASSLGQGTDGYTF
TGTGCCAGCAGCTTGGGTCAGGGGACGGATGGCTACACCTTC
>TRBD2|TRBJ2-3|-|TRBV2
CASSPTGGDTQYF
TGTGCCAGCAGCCCGACGGGGGGAGATACGCAGTATTTT
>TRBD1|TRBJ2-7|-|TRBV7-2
CASSLDRDRVGSSYEQYF
TGTGCCAGCAGCTTAGATCGGGACAGGGTTGGAAGCTCCTACGAGCAGTACTTC
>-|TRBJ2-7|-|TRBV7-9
CASSPWEEPSVSEQYF
TGTGCCAGCAGCCCCTGGGAAGAACCTAGCGTAAGCGAGCAGTACTTC
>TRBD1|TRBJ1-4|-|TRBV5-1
CASSLQGAANEKLFF
TGCGCCAGCAGCTTACAGGGGGCAGCTAATGAAAAACTGTTTTTT
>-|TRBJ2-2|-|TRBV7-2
CASSSYTGELFF
TGTGCCAGCAGCTCGTACACCGGGGAGCTGTTTTTT
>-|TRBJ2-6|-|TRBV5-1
CASSLSAGGLGANVLTF
TGCGCCAGCAGCTTGTCGGCCGGGGGGCTCGGGGCCAACGTCCTGACTTTC
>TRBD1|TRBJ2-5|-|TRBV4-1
CASSPTGGGETQYF
TGCGCCAGCAGCCCGACAGGGGGTGGAGAGACCCAGTACTTC
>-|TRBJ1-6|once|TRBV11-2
CASSLVGRQSQNSPLHF
TGTGCCAGCAGCTTAGTCGGCAGACAAAGTCAGAATTCACCCCTCCACTTT
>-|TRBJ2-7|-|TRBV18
CASSLKDNSYEQYF
TGTGCCAGCTCACTGAAGGACAACTCCTACGAGCAGTACTTC
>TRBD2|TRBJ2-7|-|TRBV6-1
CASSAGRGAYEQYF
TGTGCCAGCAGTGCCGGGAGGGGTGCCTACGAGCAGTACTTC
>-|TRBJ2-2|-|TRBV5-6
CASSFGNTGELFF
TGTGCCAGCAGCTTCGGGAACACCGGGGAGCTGTTTTTT
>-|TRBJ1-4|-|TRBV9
CASSVSANEKLFF
TGTGCCAGCAGCGTTTCGGCTAATGAAAAACTGTTTTTT